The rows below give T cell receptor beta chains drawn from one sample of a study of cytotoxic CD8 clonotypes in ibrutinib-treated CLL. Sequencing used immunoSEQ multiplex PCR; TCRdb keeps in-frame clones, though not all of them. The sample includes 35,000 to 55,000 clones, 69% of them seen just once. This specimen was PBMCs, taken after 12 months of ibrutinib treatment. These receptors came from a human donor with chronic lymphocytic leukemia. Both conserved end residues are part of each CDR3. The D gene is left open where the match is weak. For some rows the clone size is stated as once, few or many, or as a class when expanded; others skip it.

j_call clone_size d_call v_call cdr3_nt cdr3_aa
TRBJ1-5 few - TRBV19 TGTGCCAGTAGTTATAATAATCAGCCCCAGCATTTT CASSYNNQPQHF
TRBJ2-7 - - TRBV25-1 TGTGCCAGCACTAGGGGGTATGCCTACGAGCAGTACTTC CASTRGYAYEQYF
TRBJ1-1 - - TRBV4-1 TGCGCCAGCAGCCGTGACCGGGACAACACTGAAGCTTTCTTT CASSRDRDNTEAFF
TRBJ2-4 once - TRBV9 TGTGCCAGCACCCCAGTTTTAGCCAAAAACATTCAGTACTTC CASTPVLAKNIQYF
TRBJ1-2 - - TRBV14 TGTGCCAGCAGCCAAGATTTGAGGGGACACTATGGCTACACCTTC CASSQDLRGHYGYTF
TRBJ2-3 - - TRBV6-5 TGTGCCAGCAGCCGACTAGTTTCTATCACAGATACGCAGTATTTT CASSRLVSITDTQYF
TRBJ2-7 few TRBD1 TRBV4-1 TGCGCCAGCAGCCCCGGACAGGGGGGGACCTACGAGCAGTACTTC CASSPGQGGTYEQYF
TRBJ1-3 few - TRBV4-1 TGCGCCAGCAGCTCTGGACGGGCAAGCACCATATATTTT CASSSGRASTIYF
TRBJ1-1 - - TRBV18 TGTGCCAGCTCACCCCCGGCAGGGCTCAGTGAAGCTTTCTTT CASSPPAGLSEAFF
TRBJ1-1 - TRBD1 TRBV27 TGTGCCAGCAGTTTATGGTTCGGAACAGGGGGCACTGAAGCTTTCTTT CASSLWFGTGGTEAFF
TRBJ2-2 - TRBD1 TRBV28 TGTGCCAGCAGGAAGACCGGGACAGGGGCTGGCGGGGAGCTGTTTTTT CASRKTGTGAGGELFF
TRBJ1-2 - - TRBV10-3 TGTGCCATCAGTGAGGAAGCAGCCTATGGCTACACCTTC CAISEEAAYGYTF
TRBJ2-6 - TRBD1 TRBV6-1 TGTGCCAGCCGGACAGGGCGGTCTGGGGCCAACGTCCTGACTTTC CASRTGRSGANVLTF